These 7 T cell receptor beta chains came from one sample sequenced in a study of blood T cell repertoires in COVID-19. Measured with immunoSEQ multiplex PCR; TCRdb has only the in-frame clones, and not every one. The sample holds roughly 170,000 clones, around nine tenths seen once. Material for sequencing was peripheral blood. The source of these receptors is a woman in her 70s with COVID-19, enrolled during active disease.

The chain couples TRBV2 to TRBJ2-3; 9 bases are a match to TRBD2. The junction had 6 bases not matched to a gene; V was cut back by 4 bases and J by 1 base. The germline gives CDR1 SNHLY, CDR2 FYNNEI. CDR3 size: 16 residues. The CDR3 spells CASSVRLAGRTDTQYF. The CDR3, as DNA: TGTGCCAGCAGTGTGCGGCTAGCGGGACGCACAGATACGCAGTATTTT.

The chain links TRBV5-1 to TRBJ2-1; 9 bases align to TRBD1. In germline, CDR1 is SGHRS, CDR2 YFSETQ. The CDR3 is 16 residues long. V was clipped by 0 bases and J by 4 bases; unmatched bases: 5. The CDR3 sequence: CASSLVATGGYNEQFF. DNA for the CDR3: TGCGCCAGCAGCTTGGTAGCGACAGGGGGTTACAATGAGCAGTTCTTC.

This chain uses TRBV5-1 with TRBJ2-7; weak D call: TRBD1 (5 bases). Germline-derived CDR1 and CDR2 are SGHRS and YFSETQ. This CDR3 spans 15 amino acids. With 3 bases removed from V and 6 bases from J, the gap between germline ends came to 19 bases. The CDR3 DNA follows: TGCGCCAGCAGCTCTCTCCTGACAGAACCACTCGAGCAGTACTTC. Translating it yields CASSSLLTEPLEQYF.

The V call is TRBV19, the J call TRBJ2-2, with D perhaps matching TRBD1 (6 bases). Germline V lookup: CDR1 LNHDA, CDR2 SQIVND (reference sequence). CDR3 length equals 13 residues. V lost 5 bases and J lost 7, with 11 bases in between. The CDR3 DNA is TGTGCCAGTAGTCCAAACAGGGTCGGGGAGCTGTTTTTT. Translation gives CASSPNRVGELFF. The full variable domain, rest sourced from reference TRBV19 and TRBJ2-2, is DGGITQSPKYLFRKEGQNVTLSCEQNLNHDAMYWYRQDPGQGLRLIYYSQIVNDFQKGDIAEGYSVSREKKESFPLTVTSAQKNPTAFYLCASSPNRVGELFFGEGSRLTVL.

The gene calls are TRBV13 and TRBJ2-4; the D is unclear. Germline CDR1 PRHDT, CDR2 FYEKMQ (reference sequence). The V end was cut by 5 bases, the J end by 3 bases, with 11 bases between. This CDR3 comprises 14 residues. The CDR3 region has the DNA TGTGCCAGCAGCCCCGGTAGAGGCAAAAACATTCAGTACTTC. It codes for CASSPGRGKNIQYF.

The chain couples TRBV2 to TRBJ2-5, with a possible D match to TRBD1 (7 bases). CDR3 length: 14 residues. Germline CDR1 SNHLY, CDR2 FYNNEI. Trimming left V 8 bases short and J 1 base short, with 14 bases between. CDR3 DNA sequence: TGTGCCAGCCGAGGGGGGACAGTCCAAGAGACCCAGTACTTC. It specifies CASRGGTVQETQYF.

The chain employs TRBV30 and TRBJ1-6; TRBD1 aligns across 9 bases. Trimming removed 4 bases from V and 9 bases from J; junction bases left unmatched: 10. This CDR3 is 15 amino acids long. Germline CDR1 and CDR2: GTSNPN and SVGIG (reference sequence). This chain's CDR3 is CAWKRWTGDSSPLHF. DNA for the CDR3: TGTGCCTGGAAGAGATGGACAGGGGACAGTTCACCCCTCCACTTT.